Many counts were recorded for the clone carrying this T cell receptor beta chain. Time point here: newly diagnosed GD, antithyroid drugs for less than 3 months. Extracted PBMC RNA gave rise to the TCR library. The CDR3 loop spans 15 amino acids. V was trimmed by 0 bases and J by 0 bases, leaving 12 bases between them. CDR1 DFQATT and CDR2 SNEGSKA come from the germline V gene (reference sequence). The entry originates in a study of regulatory T cells in long-lasting Graves disease. Library construction for TCR beta used iRepertoire HTBI primers and Arm-PCR of CDR3 regions. TCRdb reprocessed the multiplex PCR reads with MiXCR, giving one entry per CDR3 protein. The table lists fewer than 550,000 distinct CDR3 sequences, about 17% of them singletons, with about 23% in the top ten. The same data also went into a second study, on T cells in Graves' hyperthyroidism and ophthalmopathy.

The input for sequencing was peripheral blood mononuclear cells (PBMCs), taken at new diagnosis, from a patient treated with antithyroid drugs. This TCR was sampled from a woman under 30 with Graves disease. The rearrangement links TRBV20-1 to TRBJ2-7, with D perhaps TRBD1 (5 bases). This CDR3 is CSARDFRTGSYEQYF. In DNA, the CDR3 is TGCAGTGCTAGAGATTTCCGAACAGGCTCCTACGAGCAGTACTTC.